A selection of T cell receptor beta chains follows, all from one sample in a study of human T cells and chemical hapten exposure. TCRdb re-derived calls from the RACE reads in MiXCR, one entry per CDR3 protein. The data hold about 73,000 distinct CDR3 sequences, with 8.5% observed a single time. Sequenced here: whole blood, sampled in connection with sensitization to the hapten diphenylcyclopropenone (DPC). These receptors came from a woman in her fifties or sixties with alopecia areata. Some clones in this sample may be carry-over from other donors' samples. CDR3s include the opening cysteine and the closing phenylalanine or tryptophan. Fields, in order: V gene, J gene, CDR3 protein.

V: TRBV5-6
J: TRBJ1-1
CDR3: CASSLVGTGYEAFF

V: TRBV18
J: TRBJ1-4
CDR3: CASSPGPQDLGEKLFF

V: TRBV14
J: TRBJ2-1
CDR3: CASSLAYNEQFF

V: TRBV19
J: TRBJ2-7
CDR3: CASSIRYEEQYF

V: TRBV29-1
J: TRBJ2-7
CDR3: CSVEGAGTSYEQYF

V: TRBV7-9
J: TRBJ2-7
CDR3: CASSLGGGAIYEQYF

V: TRBV20-1
J: TRBJ2-1
CDR3: CSAPGQGRDEQFF

V: TRBV7-9
J: TRBJ1-5
CDR3: CASSLVMSDTSNQPQHF

V: TRBV6-1
J: TRBJ1-4
CDR3: CASSEQRAASHEKLFF

V: TRBV4-3
J: TRBJ1-2
CDR3: CASSQELQGRNYGYTF

V: TRBV7-8
J: TRBJ2-3
CDR3: CASSLGRASSGDTQYF

V: TRBV7-8
J: TRBJ2-7
CDR3: CASRPGGENHEQYF